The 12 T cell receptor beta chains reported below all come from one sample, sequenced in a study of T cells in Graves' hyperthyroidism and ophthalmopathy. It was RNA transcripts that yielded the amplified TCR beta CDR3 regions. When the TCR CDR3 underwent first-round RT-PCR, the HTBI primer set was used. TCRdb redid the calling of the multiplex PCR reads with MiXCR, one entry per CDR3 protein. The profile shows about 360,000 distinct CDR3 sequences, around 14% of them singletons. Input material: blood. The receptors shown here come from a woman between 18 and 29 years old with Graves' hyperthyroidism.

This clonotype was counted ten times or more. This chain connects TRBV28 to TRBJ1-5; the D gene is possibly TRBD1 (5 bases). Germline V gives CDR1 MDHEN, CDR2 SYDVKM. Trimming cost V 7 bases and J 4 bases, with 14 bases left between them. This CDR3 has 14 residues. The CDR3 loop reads CASTPDMENQPQHF. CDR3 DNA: TGTGCCAGCACCCCGGACATGGAGAATCAGCCCCAGCATTTT.

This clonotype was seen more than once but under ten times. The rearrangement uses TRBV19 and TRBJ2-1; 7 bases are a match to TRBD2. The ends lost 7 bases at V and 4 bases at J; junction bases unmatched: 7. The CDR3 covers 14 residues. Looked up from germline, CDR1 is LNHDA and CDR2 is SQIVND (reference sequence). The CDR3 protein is CASTLRGEYNEQFF. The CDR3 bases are TGTGCCAGTACTCTTCGGGGGGAGTACAATGAGCAGTTCTTC.

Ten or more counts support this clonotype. The CDR3 sequence: CSADPTDTQYF. DNA for the CDR3: TGCAGTGCCGACCCCACCGATACGCAGTATTTT. The chain uses TRBV20-1 and TRBJ2-3; D is ambiguous. From germline, CDR1 is DFQATT and CDR2 SNEGSKA (reference sequence). Trimming pared 6 bases from V and 6 bases from J, leaving 10 bases between. The CDR3 extends over 11 amino acids.

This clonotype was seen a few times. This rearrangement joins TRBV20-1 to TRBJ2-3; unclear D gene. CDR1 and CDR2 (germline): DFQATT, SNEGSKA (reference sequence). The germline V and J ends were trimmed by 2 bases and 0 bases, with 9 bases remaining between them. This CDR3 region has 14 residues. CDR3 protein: CSARLLVSTDTQYF. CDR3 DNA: TGCAGTGCTAGATTGCTAGTGAGCACAGATACGCAGTATTTT.

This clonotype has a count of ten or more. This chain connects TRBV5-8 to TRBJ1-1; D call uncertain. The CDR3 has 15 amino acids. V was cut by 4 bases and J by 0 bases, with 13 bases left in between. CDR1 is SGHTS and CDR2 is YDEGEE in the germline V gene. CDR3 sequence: CASSRSSVMNTEAFF. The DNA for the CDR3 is TGTGCCAGCAGCCGTAGTTCCGTTATGAACACTGAAGCTTTCTTT.

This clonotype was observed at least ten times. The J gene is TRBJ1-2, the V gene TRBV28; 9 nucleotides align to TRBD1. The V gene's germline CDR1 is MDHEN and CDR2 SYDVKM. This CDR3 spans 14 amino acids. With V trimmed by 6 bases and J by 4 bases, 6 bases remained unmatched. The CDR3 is CASRSDRGAYGYTF. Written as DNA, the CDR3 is TGTGCCAGCAGGTCGGACAGGGGAGCCTATGGCTACACCTTC.

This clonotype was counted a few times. CDR3 sequence reads: CASSIGNVGNTIYF. For the CDR3, the DNA is TGTGCCAGTAGTATCGGGAACGTCGGAAACACCATATATTTT. This chain joins TRBV19 and TRBJ1-3; no definite D call. The CDR3 is 14 amino acids. V was clipped by 3 bases and J by 4 bases, with 10 bases between them. The germline CDR1 and CDR2 sequences are LNHDA and SQIVND (reference sequence). Variable domain in full (rest from reference TRBV19 and TRBJ1-3): DGGITQSPKYLFRKEGQNVTLSCEQNLNHDAMYWYRQDPGQGLRLIYYSQIVNDFQKGDIAEGYSVSREKKESFPLTVTSAQKNPTAFYLCASSIGNVGNTIYFGEGSWLTVV.

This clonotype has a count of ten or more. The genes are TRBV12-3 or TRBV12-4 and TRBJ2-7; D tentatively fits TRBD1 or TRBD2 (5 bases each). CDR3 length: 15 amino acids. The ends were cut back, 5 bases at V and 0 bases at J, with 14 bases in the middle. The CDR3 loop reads CASSPSGQASYEQYF. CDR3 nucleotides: TGTGCCAGCAGTCCGTCGGGGCAGGCCTCCTACGAGCAGTACTTC.

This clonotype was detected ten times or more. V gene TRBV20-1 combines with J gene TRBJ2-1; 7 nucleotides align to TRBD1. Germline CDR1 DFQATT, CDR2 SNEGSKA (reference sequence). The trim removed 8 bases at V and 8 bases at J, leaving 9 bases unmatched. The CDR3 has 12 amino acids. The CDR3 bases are TGCAGTCCCAAGGGGGCAGATTATGAGCAGTTCTTC. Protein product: CSPKGADYEQFF.

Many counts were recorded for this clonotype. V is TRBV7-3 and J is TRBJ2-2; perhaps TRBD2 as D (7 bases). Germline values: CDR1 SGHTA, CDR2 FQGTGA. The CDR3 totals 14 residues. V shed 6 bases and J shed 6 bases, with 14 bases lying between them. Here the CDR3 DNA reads TGTGCCAGCAGGCAAGGGGGGGCCCCCGGGGAGCTGTTTTTT. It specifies CASRQGGAPGELFF.

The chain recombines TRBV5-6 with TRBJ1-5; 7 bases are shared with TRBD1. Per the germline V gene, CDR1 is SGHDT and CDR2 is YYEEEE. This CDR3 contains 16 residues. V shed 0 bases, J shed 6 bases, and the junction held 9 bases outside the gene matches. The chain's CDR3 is CASSLGATGLSQPQHF. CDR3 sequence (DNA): TGTGCCAGCAGCTTGGGGGCGACAGGGCTTAGTCAGCCCCAGCATTTT.

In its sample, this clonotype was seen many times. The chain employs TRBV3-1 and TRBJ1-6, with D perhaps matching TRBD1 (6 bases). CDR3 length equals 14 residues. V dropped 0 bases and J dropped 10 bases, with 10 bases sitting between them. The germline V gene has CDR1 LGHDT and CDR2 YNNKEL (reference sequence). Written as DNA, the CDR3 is TGTGCCAGCAGCCAAGATGGACAGTTCTCACCCCTCCACTTT. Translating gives CASSQDGQFSPLHF.